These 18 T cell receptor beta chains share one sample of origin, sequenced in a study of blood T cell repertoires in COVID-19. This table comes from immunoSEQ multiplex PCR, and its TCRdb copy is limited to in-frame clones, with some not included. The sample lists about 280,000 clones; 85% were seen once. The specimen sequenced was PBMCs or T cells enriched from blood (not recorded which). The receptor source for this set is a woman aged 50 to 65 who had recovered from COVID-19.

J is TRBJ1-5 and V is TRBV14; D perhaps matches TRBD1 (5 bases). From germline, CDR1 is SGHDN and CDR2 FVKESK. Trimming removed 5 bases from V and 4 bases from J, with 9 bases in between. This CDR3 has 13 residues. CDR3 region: CASSANRNQPQHF. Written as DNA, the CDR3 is TGTGCCAGCAGCGCAAACAGGAATCAGCCCCAGCATTTT. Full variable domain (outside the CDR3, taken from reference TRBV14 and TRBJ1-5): EAGVTQFPSHSVIEKGQTVTLRCDPISGHDNLYWYRRVMGKEIKFLLHFVKESKQDESGMPNNRFLAERTGGTYSTLKVQPAELEDSGVYFCASSANRNQPQHFGDGTRLSIL.

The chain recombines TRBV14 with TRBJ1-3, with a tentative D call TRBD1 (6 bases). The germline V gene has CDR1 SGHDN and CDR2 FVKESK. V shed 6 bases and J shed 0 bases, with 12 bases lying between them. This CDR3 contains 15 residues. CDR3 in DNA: TGTGCCAGCAGACCTTCAGGGGACTCTGGAAACACCATATATTTT. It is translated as CASRPSGDSGNTIYF.

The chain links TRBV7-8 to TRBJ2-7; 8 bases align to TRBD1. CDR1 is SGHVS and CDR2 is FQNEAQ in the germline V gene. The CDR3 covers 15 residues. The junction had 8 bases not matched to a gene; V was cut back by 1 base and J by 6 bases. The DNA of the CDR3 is TGTGCCAGCAGCTTAGTGTGGGGGACAGGTGGCGAGCAGTACTTC. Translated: CASSLVWGTGGEQYF. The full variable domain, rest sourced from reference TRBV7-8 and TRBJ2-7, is GAGVSQSPRYKVAKRGQDVALRCDPISGHVSLFWYQQALGQGPEFLTYFQNEAQLDKSGLPSDRFFAERPEGSVSTLKIQRTQQEDSAVYLCASSLVWGTGGEQYFGPGTRLTVT.

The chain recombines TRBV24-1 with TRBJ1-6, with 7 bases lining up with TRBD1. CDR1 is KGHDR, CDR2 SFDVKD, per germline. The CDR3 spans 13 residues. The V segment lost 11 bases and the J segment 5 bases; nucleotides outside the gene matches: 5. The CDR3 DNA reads TGTGCCATTGGGGACAGTGATAATTCACCCCTCCACTTT. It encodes CAIGDSDNSPLHF.

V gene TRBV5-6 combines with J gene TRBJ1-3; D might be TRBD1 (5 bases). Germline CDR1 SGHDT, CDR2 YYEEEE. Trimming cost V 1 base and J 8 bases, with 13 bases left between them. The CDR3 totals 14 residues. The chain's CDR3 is CASSLMAGLDTIYF. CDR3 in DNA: TGTGCCAGCAGCTTGATGGCAGGGCTTGACACCATATATTTT.

This CDR3 reads CASSFSGVGNTEAFF. The CDR3 nucleotides are TGTGCCAGCAGCTTTTCAGGGGTGGGAAACACTGAAGCTTTCTTT. The J gene is TRBJ1-1, the V gene TRBV7-2; a weak D match, TRBD1 (6 bases). V shed 3 bases and J shed 2 bases, with 13 bases lying between them. Germline loops: CDR1 SGHTA, CDR2 FQGNSA. The CDR3 contains 15 residues.

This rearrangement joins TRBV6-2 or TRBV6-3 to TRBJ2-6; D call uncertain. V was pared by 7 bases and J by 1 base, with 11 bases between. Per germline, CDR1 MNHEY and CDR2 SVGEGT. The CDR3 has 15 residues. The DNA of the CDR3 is TGTGCCAGCACCCCATGGGCTTCTGGGGCCAACGTCCTGACTTTC. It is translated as CASTPWASGANVLTF.

The CDR3 region has the DNA TGCGCCAGCAGCCCGAGGGAGCCCTATGGCTACACCTTC. The encoded protein is CASSPREPYGYTF. This sequence joins TRBV4-1 and TRBJ1-2, with D unresolved. Trimming removed 4 bases at V and 4 bases at J, with 10 bases between. This CDR3 region has 13 residues. Germline CDR1 MGHRA, CDR2 YSYEKL.

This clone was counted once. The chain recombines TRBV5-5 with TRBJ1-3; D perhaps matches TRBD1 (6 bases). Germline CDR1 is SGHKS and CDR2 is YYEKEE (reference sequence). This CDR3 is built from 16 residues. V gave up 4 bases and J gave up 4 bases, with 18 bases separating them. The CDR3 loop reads CASSAQGNLYGNTIYF. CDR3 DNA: TGTGCCAGCAGCGCACAGGGAAATCTCTACGGAAACACCATATATTTT.

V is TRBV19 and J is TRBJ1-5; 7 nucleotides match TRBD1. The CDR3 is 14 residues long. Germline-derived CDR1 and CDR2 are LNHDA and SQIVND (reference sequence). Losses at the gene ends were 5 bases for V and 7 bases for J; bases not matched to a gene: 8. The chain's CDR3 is CASSAQGSGQPQHF. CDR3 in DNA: TGTGCCAGTAGTGCACAGGGGAGTGGACAGCCCCAGCATTTT. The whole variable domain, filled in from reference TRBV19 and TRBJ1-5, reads DGGITQSPKYLFRKEGQNVTLSCEQNLNHDAMYWYRQDPGQGLRLIYYSQIVNDFQKGDIAEGYSVSREKKESFPLTVTSAQKNPTAFYLCASSAQGSGQPQHFGDGTRLSIL.

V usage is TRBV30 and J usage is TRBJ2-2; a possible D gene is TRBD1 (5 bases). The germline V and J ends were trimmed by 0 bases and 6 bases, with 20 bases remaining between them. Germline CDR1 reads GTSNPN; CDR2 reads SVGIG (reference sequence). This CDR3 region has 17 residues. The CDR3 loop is CAWSVLRSGYIPGELFF. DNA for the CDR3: TGTGCCTGGAGTGTACTTAGGTCAGGGTACATCCCCGGGGAGCTGTTTTTT.

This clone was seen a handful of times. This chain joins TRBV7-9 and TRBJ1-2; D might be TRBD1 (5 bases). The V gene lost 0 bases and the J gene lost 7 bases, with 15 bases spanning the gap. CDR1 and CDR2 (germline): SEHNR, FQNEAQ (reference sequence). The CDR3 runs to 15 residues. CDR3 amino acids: CASSLAHGAAVGYTF. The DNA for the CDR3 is TGTGCCAGCAGCTTAGCGCATGGGGCCGCCGTTGGCTACACCTTC.

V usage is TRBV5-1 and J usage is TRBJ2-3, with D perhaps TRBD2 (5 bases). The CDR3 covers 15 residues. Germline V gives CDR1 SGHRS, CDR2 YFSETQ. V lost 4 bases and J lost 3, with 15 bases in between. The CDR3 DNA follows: TGCGCCAGCAGCCGCGTTGGCGGGTTTACAGATACGCAGTATTTT. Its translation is CASSRVGGFTDTQYF.

The CDR3 bases are TGTGCCAGCAGCCGAGACATCTACGAGCAGTACTTC. Translation: CASSRDIYEQYF. The V call is TRBV3-1 (or the pseudogene TRBV3-2), the J call TRBJ2-7; no firm D call. This CDR3 comprises 12 residues. Germline loops: CDR1 LGHDT, CDR2 YNNKEL (reference sequence). V was cut by 4 bases and J by 3 bases, with 7 bases left in between.

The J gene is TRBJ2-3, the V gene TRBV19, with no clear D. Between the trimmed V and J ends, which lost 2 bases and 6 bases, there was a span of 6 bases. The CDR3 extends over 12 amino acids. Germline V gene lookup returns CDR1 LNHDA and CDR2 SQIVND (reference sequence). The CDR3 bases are TGTGCCAGTAGTATATTGTCGGATACGCAGTATTTT. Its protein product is CASSILSDTQYF.

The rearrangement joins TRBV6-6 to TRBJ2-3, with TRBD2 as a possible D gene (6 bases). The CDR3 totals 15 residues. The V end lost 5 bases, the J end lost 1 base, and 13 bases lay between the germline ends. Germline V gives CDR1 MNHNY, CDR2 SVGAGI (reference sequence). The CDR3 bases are TGTGCCAGCAGTCTTTGGCGGGGAGGCACAGATACGCAGTATTTT. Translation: CASSLWRGGTDTQYF.

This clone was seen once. Here the CDR3 DNA reads TGTGCCAGCAGCCTAAGAGTGAACTCCTACGAGCAGTACTTC. Amino acid sequence: CASSLRVNSYEQYF. J is TRBJ2-7 and V is TRBV7-8; unclear D gene. The CDR3 totals 14 residues. Trimming pared 5 bases from V and 0 bases from J, leaving 11 bases between. Germline lookup yields CDR1 SGHVS and CDR2 FQNEAQ.

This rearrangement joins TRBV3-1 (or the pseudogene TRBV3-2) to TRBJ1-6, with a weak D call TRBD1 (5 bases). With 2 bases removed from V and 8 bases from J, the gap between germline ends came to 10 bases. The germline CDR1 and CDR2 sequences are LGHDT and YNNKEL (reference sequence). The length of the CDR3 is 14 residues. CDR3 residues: CASSQPDTHSPLHF. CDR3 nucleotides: TGTGCCAGCAGCCAACCGGACACCCATTCACCCCTCCACTTT.